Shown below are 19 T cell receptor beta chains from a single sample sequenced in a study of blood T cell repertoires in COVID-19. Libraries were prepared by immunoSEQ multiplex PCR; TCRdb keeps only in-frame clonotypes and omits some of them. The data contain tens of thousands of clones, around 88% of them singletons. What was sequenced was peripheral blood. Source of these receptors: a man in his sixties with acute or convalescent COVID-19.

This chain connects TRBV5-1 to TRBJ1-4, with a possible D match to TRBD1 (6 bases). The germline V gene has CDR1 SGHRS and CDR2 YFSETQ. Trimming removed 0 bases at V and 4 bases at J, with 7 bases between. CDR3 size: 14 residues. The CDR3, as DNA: TGCGCCAGCAGCTTGGGACAGGTTAATGAAAAACTGTTTTTT. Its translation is CASSLGQVNEKLFF. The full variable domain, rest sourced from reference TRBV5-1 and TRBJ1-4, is KAGVTQTPRYLIKTRGQQVTLSCSPISGHRSVSWYQQTPGQGLQFLFEYFSETQRNKGNFPGRFSGRQFSNSRSEMNVSTLELGDSALYLCASSLGQVNEKLFFGSGTQLSVL.

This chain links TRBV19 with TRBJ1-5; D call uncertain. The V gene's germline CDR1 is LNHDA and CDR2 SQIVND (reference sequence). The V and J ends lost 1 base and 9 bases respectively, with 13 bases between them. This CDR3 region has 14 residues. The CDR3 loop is CASSIATTLRPQHF. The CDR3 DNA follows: TGTGCCAGTAGTATAGCCACCACCCTAAGGCCCCAGCATTTT.

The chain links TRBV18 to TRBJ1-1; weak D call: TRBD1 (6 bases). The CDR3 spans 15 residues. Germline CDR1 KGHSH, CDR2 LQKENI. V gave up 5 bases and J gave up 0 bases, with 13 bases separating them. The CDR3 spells CASSNDQGLNTEAFF. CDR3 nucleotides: TGTGCCAGCTCAAACGATCAGGGGCTGAACACTGAAGCTTTCTTT.

The CDR3 nucleotides read TGCGCCAGCAGCCAAGATAGACGGGACAGGGGAGAGACCCAGTACTTC. Residues: CASSQDRRDRGETQYF. V and J are TRBV4-3 and TRBJ2-5, with 10 bases identical to TRBD1. The CDR3 loop spans 16 amino acids. Germline values: CDR1 LGHNA, CDR2 YSLEER. V was pared by 0 bases and J by 4 bases, with 5 bases of the junction left unmatched.

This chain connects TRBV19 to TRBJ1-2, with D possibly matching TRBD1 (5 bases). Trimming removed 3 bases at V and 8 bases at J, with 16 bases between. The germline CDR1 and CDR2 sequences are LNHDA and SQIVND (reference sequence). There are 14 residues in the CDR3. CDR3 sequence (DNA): TGTGCCAGTAGTATGGCCCGCGCGGGGCGCGGCTACACCTTC. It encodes CASSMARAGRGYTF.

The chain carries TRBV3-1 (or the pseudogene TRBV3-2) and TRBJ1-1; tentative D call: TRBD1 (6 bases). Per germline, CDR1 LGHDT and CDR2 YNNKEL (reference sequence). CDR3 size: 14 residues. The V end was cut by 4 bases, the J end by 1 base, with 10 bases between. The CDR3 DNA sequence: TGTGCCAGCAGCCCCTGGGACAAGAACACTGAAGCTTTCTTT. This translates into CASSPWDKNTEAFF.

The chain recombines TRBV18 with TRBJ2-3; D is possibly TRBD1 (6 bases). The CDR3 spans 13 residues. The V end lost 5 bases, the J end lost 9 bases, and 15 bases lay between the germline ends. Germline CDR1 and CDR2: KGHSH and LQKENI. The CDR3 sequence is CASSSRDTGTQYF. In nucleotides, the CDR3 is TGTGCCAGCTCATCCCGGGACACCGGAACGCAGTATTTT.

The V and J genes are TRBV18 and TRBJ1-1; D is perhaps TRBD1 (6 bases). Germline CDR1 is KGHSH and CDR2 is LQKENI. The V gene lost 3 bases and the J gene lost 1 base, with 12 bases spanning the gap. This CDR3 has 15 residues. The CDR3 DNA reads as TGTGCCAGCTCACCGGGACACGGCGAGAACACTGAAGCTTTCTTT. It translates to CASSPGHGENTEAFF.

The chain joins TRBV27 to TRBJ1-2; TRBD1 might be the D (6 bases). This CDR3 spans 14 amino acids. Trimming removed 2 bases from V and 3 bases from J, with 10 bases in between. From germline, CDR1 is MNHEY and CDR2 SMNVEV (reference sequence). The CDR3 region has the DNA TGTGCCAGCAGTTTACAGGGGCGGGACTATGGCTACACCTTC. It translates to CASSLQGRDYGYTF.

DNA for the CDR3: TGTGCCAGCAGCCAAATCCCCGTGGCCCGCCCTGAAGCTTTCTTT. Its translation is CASSQIPVARPEAFF. The gene calls are TRBV2 and TRBJ1-1; D unresolved. The CDR3 has 15 amino acids. CDR1 and CDR2 (germline): SNHLY, FYNNEI. V gave up 6 bases and J gave up 6 bases, with 20 bases separating them.

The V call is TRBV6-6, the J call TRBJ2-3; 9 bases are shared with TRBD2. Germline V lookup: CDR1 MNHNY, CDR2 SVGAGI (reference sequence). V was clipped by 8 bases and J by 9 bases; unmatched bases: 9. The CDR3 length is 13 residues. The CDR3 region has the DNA TGTGCCAGCGAAGGCGGGGGGGCGTTGACGCAGTATTTT. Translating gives CASEGGGALTQYF.

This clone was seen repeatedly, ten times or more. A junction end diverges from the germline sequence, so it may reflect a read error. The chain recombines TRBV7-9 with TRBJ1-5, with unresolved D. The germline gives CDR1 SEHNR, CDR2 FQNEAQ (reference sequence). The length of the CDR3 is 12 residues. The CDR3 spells CASSLESGRPDF. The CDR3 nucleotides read TGTGCCAGCAGCTTAGAGTCAGGCAGGCCGGATTTT.

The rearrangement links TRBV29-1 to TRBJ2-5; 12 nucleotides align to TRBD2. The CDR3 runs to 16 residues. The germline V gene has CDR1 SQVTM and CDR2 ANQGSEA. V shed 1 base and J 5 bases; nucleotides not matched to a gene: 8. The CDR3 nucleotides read TGCAGCGTTGAAGGAATACTAGCGGGGGGCATCGAGACCCAGTACTTC. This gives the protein CSVEGILAGGIETQYF.

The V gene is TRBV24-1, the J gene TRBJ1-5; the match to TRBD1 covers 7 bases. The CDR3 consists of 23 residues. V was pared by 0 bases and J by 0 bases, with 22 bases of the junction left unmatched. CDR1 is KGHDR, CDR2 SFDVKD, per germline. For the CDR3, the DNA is TGTGCCACCAGTGATTTGCCAACGTTCCAAACCGCAGGGGGGCGAGGTAGCAATCAGCCCCAGCATTTT. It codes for CATSDLPTFQTAGGRGSNQPQHF.

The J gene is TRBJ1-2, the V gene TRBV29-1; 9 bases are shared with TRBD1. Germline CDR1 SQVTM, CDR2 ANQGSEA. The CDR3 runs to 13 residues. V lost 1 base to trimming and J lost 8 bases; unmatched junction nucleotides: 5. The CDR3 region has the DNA TGCAGCGTTGAAGGGACAGGGGTCAGCGGCTACACCTTC. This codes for CSVEGTGVSGYTF. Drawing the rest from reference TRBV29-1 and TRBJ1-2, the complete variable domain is SAVISQKPSRDICQRGTSLTIQCQVDSQVTMMFWYRQQPGQSLTLIATANQGSEATYESGFVIDKFPISRPNLTFSTLTVSNMSPEDSSIYLCSVEGTGVSGYTFGSGTRLTVV.

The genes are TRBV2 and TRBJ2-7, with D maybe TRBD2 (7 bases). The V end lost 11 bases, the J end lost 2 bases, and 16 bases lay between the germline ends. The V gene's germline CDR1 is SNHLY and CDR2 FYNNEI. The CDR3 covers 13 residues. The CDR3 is CAGRVGGPYEQYF. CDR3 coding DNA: TGTGCCGGGAGGGTTGGGGGCCCCTACGAGCAGTACTTC.

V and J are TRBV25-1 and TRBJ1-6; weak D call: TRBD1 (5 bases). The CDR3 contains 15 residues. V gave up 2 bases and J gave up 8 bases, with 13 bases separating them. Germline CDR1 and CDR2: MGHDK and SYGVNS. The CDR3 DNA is TGTGCCAGCAGTGAAAGTCTACAGGTTTATTCACCCCTCCACTTT. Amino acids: CASSESLQVYSPLHF.

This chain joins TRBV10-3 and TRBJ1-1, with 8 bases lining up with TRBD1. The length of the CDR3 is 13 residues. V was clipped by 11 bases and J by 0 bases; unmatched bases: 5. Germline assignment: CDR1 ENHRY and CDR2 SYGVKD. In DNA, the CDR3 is TGTGCCGTGGGACAGGCGCTGAACACTGAAGCTTTCTTT. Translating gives CAVGQALNTEAFF.

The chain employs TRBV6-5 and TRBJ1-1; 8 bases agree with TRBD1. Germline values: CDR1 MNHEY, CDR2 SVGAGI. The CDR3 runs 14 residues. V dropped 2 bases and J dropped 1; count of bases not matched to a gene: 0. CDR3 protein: CASSYDRGNTEAFF. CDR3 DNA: TGTGCCAGCAGTTACGACAGGGGGAACACTGAAGCTTTCTTT.